Below are 31 T cell receptor beta chains sequenced from a single sample in a study of blood T cell repertoires in COVID-19 (dated by TCRdb to the early 2020s). The library came from the immunoSEQ multiplex PCR assay. As stored in TCRdb, this immuneACCESS dataset retains in-frame rearrangements with V and J assigned. A fraction of the clones does not appear; measured against another copy, unresolved V genes explain less than half of the discrepancy, and the remainder lacks a known reason. The sample records 90,000 to 100,000 clones, around 75% of which are singletons. Around a quarter of the sample is taken by the ten largest. Sequencing was performed on peripheral blood. Receptors were obtained from a man in his 70s with acute or convalescent COVID-19.

This chain joins TRBV7-2 and TRBJ1-3; D perhaps matches TRBD1 (6 bases). From germline, CDR1 is SGHTA and CDR2 FQGNSA. V lost 1 base to trimming and J lost 4 bases, with 8 bases between them. The CDR3 loop spans 14 amino acids. The CDR3 DNA sequence: TGTGCCAGCAGCTTAGGGGGGCGAGGAAACACCATATATTTT. Amino acids: CASSLGGRGNTIYF.

The rearrangement joins TRBV20-1 to TRBJ1-3, with 9 positions matching TRBD1. The CDR3 is 15 amino acids. CDR1 is DFQATT, CDR2 SNEGSKA, per germline (reference sequence). The V segment lost 3 bases and the J segment 4 bases; nucleotides outside the gene matches: 7. CDR3 protein: CSASYRQGGGNTIYF. In nucleotides, the CDR3 is TGCAGTGCTAGTTATCGACAGGGGGGCGGAAACACCATATATTTT.

This clone was found a few times. CDR3 amino acids: CAWIPSGSTSEQYF. CDR3 in DNA: TGTGCCTGGATCCCAAGCGGGAGTACTAGCGAGCAGTACTTC. The chain links TRBV30 to TRBJ2-7; the match to TRBD2 covers 8 bases. J was trimmed by 6 bases and V by 4 bases; bases with no gene match: 11. The CDR3 spans 14 residues. The germline V gene encodes CDR1 GTSNPN and CDR2 SVGIG (reference sequence).

This clone was recorded once. The chain has TRBV7-2 and TRBJ1-5; D not resolved. Germline values: CDR1 SGHTA, CDR2 FQGNSA. Trimming took off 6 bases at V and 5 bases at J, with 11 bases between the two ends. The CDR3 consists of 13 residues. This CDR3 reads CASSRNSDQPQHF. In DNA, the CDR3 is TGTGCCAGCAGTCGTAACAGTGATCAGCCCCAGCATTTT. The whole variable domain, remainder taken from reference TRBV7-2 and TRBJ1-5, is GAGVSQSPSNKVTEKGKDVELRCDPISGHTALYWYRQSLGQGLEFLIYFQGNSAPDKSGLPSDRFSAERTGGSVSTLTIQRTQQEDSAVYLCASSRNSDQPQHFGDGTRLSIL.

V gene TRBV4-1 combines with J gene TRBJ2-5; 7 nucleotides match TRBD1. CDR1 MGHRA and CDR2 YSYEKL come from the germline V gene. Unmatched junction bases numbered 3, after V lost 2 bases and J lost 9 bases. The CDR3 runs to 12 residues. CDR3 bases: TGCGCCAGCAGCCAAACGACAGGGCCCCAGTACTTC. Translated, it gives CASSQTTGPQYF.

V and J are TRBV4-2 and TRBJ2-7, with 9 positions matching TRBD2. CDR3 length: 16 residues. Losses at the gene ends were 3 bases for V and 3 bases for J; bases not matched to a gene: 9. The germline V gene encodes CDR1 LGHNA and CDR2 YNFKEQ. The DNA for the CDR3 is TGTGCCAGCAGCCAGGACGTAGCGGGAGATAGCTACGAGCAGTACTTC. Protein product: CASSQDVAGDSYEQYF.

The chain carries TRBV7-3 and TRBJ1-6; tentatively, D is TRBD1 (6 bases). CDR1 SGHTA and CDR2 FQGTGA come from the germline V gene. V gave up 5 bases and J gave up 6 bases, with 11 bases separating them. This CDR3 spans 14 amino acids. CDR3 region: CASSAQGTNSPLHF. CDR3 nucleotides: TGTGCCAGCAGCGCCCAGGGGACTAATTCACCCCTCCACTTT.

The gene calls are TRBV3-1 (or the pseudogene TRBV3-2) and TRBJ2-7, with 9 nucleotides matching TRBD1. Germline V lookup: CDR1 LGHDT, CDR2 YNNKEL (reference sequence). CDR3 size: 14 residues. The V segment lost 8 bases and the J segment 2 bases; nucleotides outside the gene matches: 7. The CDR3 DNA follows: TGTGCCAGCGCCCTGACAGGGGGAACCTACGAGCAGTACTTC. This sequence encodes CASALTGGTYEQYF.

This clone was counted once. The V gene is TRBV27, the J gene TRBJ2-5; 9 nucleotides agree with TRBD2. The CDR3 contains 16 residues. J gave up 4 bases and V 1 base, and 7 bases lay outside the gene matches. Germline V gives CDR1 MNHEY, CDR2 SMNVEV (reference sequence). CDR3 amino acids: CASSLFGGRVGETQYF. The CDR3 region has the DNA TGTGCCAGCAGTTTATTCGGCGGGAGGGTAGGAGAGACCCAGTACTTC.

The V call is TRBV9, the J call TRBJ1-1, with 9 nucleotides matching TRBD1. The CDR3 extends over 12 amino acids. V trimming: 3 bases; J trimming: 8 bases; junction bases outside the gene matches: 2. Germline V CDR1 and CDR2: SGDLS, YYNGEE. CDR3 in DNA: TGTGCCAGCAGCGCGACAGGGGGGGAAGCTTTCTTT. The encoded protein is CASSATGGEAFF.

V gene TRBV2 combines with J gene TRBJ2-2; TRBD2 matches 8 bases. Germline trimming cut 4 bases from V and 6 bases from J; bases unmatched to any gene: 4. There are 14 residues in the CDR3. Germline V gene lookup returns CDR1 SNHLY and CDR2 FYNNEI. This CDR3 is CASSGGLGAGELFF. Here the CDR3 DNA reads TGTGCCAGCAGTGGGGGACTAGGGGCCGGGGAGCTGTTTTTT. The full variable domain, in which reference TRBV2 and TRBJ2-2 provide the parts outside the CDR3, is EPEVTQTPSHQVTQMGQEVILRCVPISNHLYFYWYRQILGQKVEFLVSFYNNEISEKSEIFDDQFSVERPDGSNFTLKIRSTKLEDSAMYFCASSGGLGAGELFFGEGSRLTVL.

J is TRBJ1-5 and V is TRBV30, with TRBD1 matching 8 bases. Trimming took 4 bases from V and 3 from J; bases not matched to a gene: 8. There are 15 residues in the CDR3. Germline V gene sequence: CDR1 GTSNPN, CDR2 SVGIG (reference sequence). Written as DNA, the CDR3 is TGTGCCTGGAATGGACAGGGAGGGCCCAATCAGCCCCAGCATTTT. It translates to CAWNGQGGPNQPQHF.

This sequence joins TRBV5-6 and TRBJ1-4; D is uncertain. There are 17 residues in the CDR3. Trimming removed 0 bases from V and 0 bases from J, with 12 bases in between. Per the germline V gene, CDR1 is SGHDT and CDR2 is YYEEEE. Here the CDR3 DNA reads TGTGCCAGCAGCTTGGTGTATTCGGAGGCAACTAATGAAAAACTGTTTTTT. It is translated as CASSLVYSEATNEKLFF.

This clone was observed many times. The J gene is TRBJ1-6, the V gene TRBV7-2; 10 nucleotides agree with TRBD1. There are 16 residues in the CDR3. The germline V gene has CDR1 SGHTA and CDR2 FQGNSA. V lost 1 base to trimming and J lost 11 bases; unmatched junction nucleotides: 8. This chain's CDR3 is CASSLDFGTGVTPLHF. For the CDR3, the DNA is TGTGCCAGCAGCTTAGATTTCGGGACAGGGGTGACACCCCTCCACTTT.

V and J are TRBV23-1 and TRBJ2-7; D call uncertain. TRBV23-1 is given ORF status, its function remaining uncertain. CDR3 length: 14 amino acids. Trimming left V 7 bases short and J 5 bases short, with 18 bases between. The CDR3 DNA follows: TGCGCCAGCACCACAATCGTAACAGTAGACGAGCAGTACTTC. Amino acids: CASTTIVTVDEQYF.

The rearrangement links TRBV28 to TRBJ2-5; TRBD1 matches at 10 bases. V shed 7 bases, J shed 5 bases, and the junction held 10 bases outside the gene matches. The CDR3 totals 15 residues. CDR1 is MDHEN, CDR2 SYDVKM, per germline. CDR3 nucleotides: TGTGCCAGCACATTAGGGACAGGGGTGGTCGAGACCCAGTACTTC. This codes for CASTLGTGVVETQYF.

The rearrangement joins TRBV9 to TRBJ2-6; D remains unclear. CDR3 length equals 14 residues. V lost 3 bases and J lost 1, with 5 bases in between. Looked up from germline, CDR1 is SGDLS and CDR2 is YYNGEE. CDR3 protein: CASSDLSGANVLTF. The DNA for the CDR3 is TGTGCCAGCAGCGACTTATCTGGGGCCAACGTCCTGACTTTC.

The rearrangement links TRBV6-5 to TRBJ1-1; possible D gene TRBD1, 6 bases. This CDR3 has 14 residues. V shed 5 bases and J shed 1 base, with 11 bases lying between them. Germline lookup yields CDR1 MNHEY and CDR2 SVGAGI. The CDR3 region has the DNA TGTGCCAGCAGTCCGGGACAAACGAACACTGAAGCTTTCTTT. Protein product: CASSPGQTNTEAFF.

The chain uses TRBV24-1 and TRBJ2-7; D perhaps matches TRBD1 (6 bases). Between the trimmed V and J ends, which lost 3 bases and 2 bases, there was a span of 10 bases. This CDR3 is 14 amino acids long. Looked up from germline, CDR1 is KGHDR and CDR2 is SFDVKD. CDR3 region: CATSDTGTPYEQYF. The CDR3 coding sequence is TGTGCCACCAGTGATACCGGGACACCCTACGAGCAGTACTTC.

This chain uses TRBV11-2 with TRBJ1-2; D remains unclear. Germline V CDR1 and CDR2: SGHAT, FQNNGV. The V gene lost 0 bases and the J gene lost 3 bases, with 5 bases spanning the gap. CDR3 length: 13 residues. The chain's CDR3 is CASSLDPDYGYTF. In DNA form, the CDR3 reads TGTGCCAGCAGCTTAGATCCAGACTATGGCTACACCTTC.

The chain is built from TRBV5-6 and TRBJ2-7, with 8 bases lining up with TRBD1. The V segment lost 3 bases and the J segment 4 bases; nucleotides outside the gene matches: 12. Germline CDR1 is SGHDT and CDR2 is YYEEEE. The CDR3 spans 16 residues. CDR3: CASSSDPGGALYEQYF. The CDR3 DNA is TGTGCCAGCAGCTCCGACCCAGGGGGCGCGTTGTACGAGCAGTACTTC. Full variable domain (outside the CDR3, taken from reference TRBV5-6 and TRBJ2-7): DAGVTQSPTHLIKTRGQQVTLRCSPKSGHDTVSWYQQALGQGPQFIFQYYEEEERQRGNFPDRFSGHQFPNYSSELNVNALLLGDSALYLCASSSDPGGALYEQYFGPGTRLTVT.

The rearrangement links TRBV21-1 to TRBJ2-3; no check of the table's D call, TRBD2, against the DNA was made. TRBV21-1 is designated a pseudogene. The CDR3 extends over 15 amino acids. The CDR3 region is CASSKVASSGYTQYF. CDR3 nucleotide sequence: TGTGCCAGCAGCAAAGTCGCGAGCAGCGGGTATACGCAGTATTTT.

The chain is built from TRBV9 and TRBJ1-6; 10 positions agree with TRBD1. V was clipped by 4 bases and J by 6 bases; unmatched bases: 4. Germline V CDR1 and CDR2: SGDLS, YYNGEE. The CDR3 loop spans 15 amino acids. The chain's CDR3 is CASSTGQGSNSPLHF. DNA for the CDR3: TGTGCCAGCAGCACGGGACAGGGGAGTAATTCACCCCTCCACTTT.

This clone appeared a few times. The chain combines TRBV18 with TRBJ2-7; possibly TRBD2 for D (6 bases). Germline values: CDR1 KGHSH, CDR2 LQKENI. The CDR3 is 14 residues long. V gave up 6 bases and J gave up 1 base, with 13 bases separating them. The CDR3 nucleotides read TGTGCCAGCTCGGAGAGGAGGGGATCCTACGAGCAGTACTTC. Translated, it gives CASSERRGSYEQYF.

CDR3 nucleotide sequence: TGTGCCAGCTCACCATCTAGCGGGAACTCTGGGGCCAACGTCCTGACTTTC. This translates into CASSPSSGNSGANVLTF. The gene calls are TRBV18 and TRBJ2-6; 9 nucleotides line up with TRBD2. J gave up 0 bases and V 2 bases, and 2 bases lay outside the gene matches. This CDR3 is built from 17 residues. Germline V gives CDR1 KGHSH, CDR2 LQKENI. The full variable domain, with the rest looked up from reference TRBV18 and TRBJ2-6, is NAGVMQNPRHLVRRRGQEARLRCSPMKGHSHVYWYRQLPEEGLKFMVYLQKENIIDESGMPKERFSAEFPKEGPSILRIQQVVRGDSAAYFCASSPSSGNSGANVLTFGAGSRLTVL.

The genes are TRBV5-1 and TRBJ2-7; TRBD1 is a possible D gene (6 bases). Germline assignment: CDR1 SGHRS and CDR2 YFSETQ. The CDR3 runs to 13 residues. The V gene lost 0 bases and the J gene lost 6 bases, with 10 bases spanning the gap. The DNA for the CDR3 is TGCGCCAGCAGCTTGGGGACAGAGGGCGAGCAGTACTTC. This encodes CASSLGTEGEQYF.

The V call is TRBV29-1, the J call TRBJ2-1; 7 positions match TRBD2. The CDR3 has 12 amino acids. CDR1 and CDR2 (germline): SQVTM, ANQGSEA. After removal of 3 bases from V and 13 bases from J, the junction contained 9 bases not matched to a gene. CDR3 DNA sequence: TGCAGCGTTGACGTGGGTGCGGGGGTTCAGTTCTTC. Translated: CSVDVGAGVQFF.

The chain combines TRBV24-1 with TRBJ2-3; 12 bases match TRBD2. CDR3 length equals 14 residues. Trimming at V came to 1 base and at J to 12 bases, leaving 4 bases not matched to a gene. The germline V gene has CDR1 KGHDR and CDR2 SFDVKD. CDR3 region: CATSDFGTSGPQYF. The CDR3 DNA sequence: TGTGCCACCAGTGATTTTGGGACTAGCGGGCCACAGTATTTT.

This clone showed up just once. The gene calls are TRBV7-8 and TRBJ2-7; TRBD2 matches 9 bases. The V gene end was trimmed by 2 bases and the J gene end by 4 bases; junction bases not matched to a gene: 15. The CDR3 spans 18 residues. Germline CDR1 and CDR2: SGHVS and FQNEAQ. The CDR3 DNA reads TGTGCCAGCAGCTTAATATCGGCTTTGAGCGGGAGGACTTACGAGCAGTACTTC. This gives the protein CASSLISALSGRTYEQYF.

The chain couples TRBV30 to TRBJ2-7, with TRBD1 identical over 7 bases. CDR1 is GTSNPN, CDR2 SVGIG, per germline (reference sequence). After removal of 5 bases from V and 6 bases from J, the junction contained 13 bases not matched to a gene. This CDR3 has 14 amino acids. For the CDR3, the DNA is TGTGCCTGGGACACCGGGACAGATTTCGGCGAGCAGTACTTC. As protein: CAWDTGTDFGEQYF. The full variable domain, completed using reference TRBV30 and TRBJ2-7, is SQTIHQWPATLVQPVGSPLSLECTVEGTSNPNLYWYRQAAGRGLQLLFYSVGIGQISSEVPQNLSASRPQDRQFILSSKKLLLSDSGFYLCAWDTGTDFGEQYFGPGTRLTVT.

This chain connects TRBV14 to TRBJ1-1; weak D call: TRBD1 (5 bases). From germline, CDR1 is SGHDN and CDR2 FVKESK. Trimming removed 2 bases at V and 1 base at J, with 5 bases between. The CDR3 is 13 residues long. The CDR3 region has the DNA TGTGCCAGCAGCCAACAGGGGAACACTGAAGCTTTCTTT. Translating it yields CASSQQGNTEAFF.